One and the same sample provided the 3 T cell receptor beta chains below, sequenced in a study of spatial heterogeneity in lung cancer. Time point: sample taken at primary tumor resection. Whole RNA from tumor, nontumor lung or frozen PBMC was sequenced unsorted. One entry per CDR3 protein, called by TCRdb with MiXCR from the 5' RACE reads. The sample includes 20,000 to 25,000 distinct CDR3 sequences, over 6% seen only once; the top ten take 14%. Here the sequenced sample was PBMCs, taken at surgery. The receptors originated from a male donor with early-stage non-small cell lung cancer.

There are many counts of this clonotype. The rearrangement links TRBV29-1 to TRBJ1-4; 7 bases are a match to TRBD1. V shed 6 bases and J 4 bases; nucleotides not matched to a gene: 5. Germline V lookup: CDR1 SQVTM, CDR2 ANQGSEA. CDR3 size: 13 residues. The CDR3 reads CSVARGLNEKLFF. DNA of the CDR3: TGCAGCGTGGCGAGGGGGCTTAATGAAAAACTGTTTTTT.

This clonotype was seen at least ten times. The genes are TRBV11-2 and TRBJ1-1, with D possibly being TRBD1 (5 bases). The V gene's germline CDR1 is SGHAT and CDR2 FQNNGV. V lost 0 bases and J 8 bases, leaving 22 bases between the germline ends. The CDR3 runs 17 residues. The CDR3 DNA sequence: TGTGCCAGCAGCTTAGAAAGGGCCTCCGGGACCCCGAAAGAAGCTTTCTTT. Residues: CASSLERASGTPKEAFF.

By sample share, this clonotype is medium-sized. The chain has TRBV10-3 and TRBJ2-3; 8 bases fit TRBD1. This CDR3 contains 13 residues. The J segment lost 5 bases and the V segment lost 5 bases, leaving 3 bases of the junction unmatched. Germline CDR1 reads ENHRY; CDR2 reads SYGVKD. This chain's CDR3 is CAISPRGLDTQYF. CDR3 bases: TGTGCCATCAGTCCCAGGGGGCTAGATACGCAGTATTTT.